The 17 T cell receptor beta chains presented below share a single source sample, sequenced in a study of siplizumab effects on memory and regulatory T cells. Here immunoSEQ multiplex PCR was the method, and the copy in TCRdb shows in-frame clones only, minus some. The data show 100,000 or so clones, with roughly nine tenths seen just once and 0.9% to 1.3% held by the top ten. The sample consisted of CD4+ T cells sorted from blood. The origin of the receptors is a human donor in good health.

This chain joins TRBV5-4 and TRBJ2-3, with a tentative D call TRBD1 (5 bases). CDR1 SGHNT and CDR2 YYREEE come from the germline V gene (reference sequence). This CDR3 region has 13 residues. Trimming took off 5 bases at V and 2 bases at J, with 9 bases between the two ends. This CDR3 reads CASSSRATDTQYF. DNA for the CDR3: TGTGCCAGCAGTTCCAGGGCCACAGATACGCAGTATTTT. Based on the CDR3 plus reference TRBV5-4 and TRBJ2-3, the full variable domain is ETGVTQSPTHLIKTRGQQVTLRCSSQSGHNTVSWYQQALGQGPQFIFQYYREEENGRGNFPPRFSGLQFPNYSSELNVNALELDDSALYLCASSSRATDTQYFGPGTRLTVL.

The V and J genes are TRBV6-6 and TRBJ1-2, with a weak D call TRBD1 (5 bases). The CDR3 totals 15 residues. V was pared by 5 bases and J by 1 base, with 14 bases between. In germline, CDR1 is MNHNY, CDR2 SVGAGI (reference sequence). The CDR3 bases are TGTGCCAGCAGTCCCACGACAGTAATTAACTATGGCTACACCTTC. Protein sequence: CASSPTTVINYGYTF.

The chain combines TRBV30 with TRBJ2-1; the D gene is possibly TRBD1 (5 bases). Germline CDR1 reads GTSNPN; CDR2 reads SVGIG (reference sequence). This CDR3 comprises 16 residues. Trimming removed 2 bases at V and 3 bases at J, with 17 bases between. In nucleotides, the CDR3 is TGTGCCTGGAGTCGGAAGGGTCGGACAATCTACAATGAGCAGTTCTTC. This encodes CAWSRKGRTIYNEQFF.

The chain is built from TRBV7-9 and TRBJ2-3; D possibly corresponds to TRBD1 (5 bases). Germline V gene lookup returns CDR1 SEHNR and CDR2 FQNEAQ (reference sequence). The CDR3 is made up of 14 amino acids. Trimming removed 3 bases from V and 3 bases from J, with 10 bases in between. The CDR3 loop is CASSFSQGTDTQYF. The CDR3 DNA follows: TGTGCCAGCAGCTTTAGCCAGGGAACAGATACGCAGTATTTT.

The CDR3 protein is CASSRRDSGANVLTF. The CDR3 DNA reads as TGTGCCAGTAGTCGTAGGGACTCTGGGGCCAACGTCCTGACTTTC. This sequence joins TRBV19 and TRBJ2-6; no firm D call. Germline CDR1 and CDR2: LNHDA and SQIVND (reference sequence). CDR3 size: 15 residues. With 5 bases removed from V and 0 bases from J, the gap between germline ends came to 8 bases.

This chain connects TRBV28 to TRBJ1-5; TRBD1 matches at 7 bases. The ends lost 8 bases at V and 7 bases at J; junction bases unmatched: 5. The CDR3 totals 12 residues. Germline V CDR1 and CDR2: MDHEN, SYDVKM. DNA for the CDR3: TGTGCCAGCGAAGACAGGGTCCAGCCCCAGCATTTT. Amino acids: CASEDRVQPQHF.

The chain recombines TRBV2 with TRBJ2-3; 7 nucleotides agree with TRBD1. Germline CDR1 is SNHLY and CDR2 is FYNNEI. The CDR3 loop spans 15 amino acids. The V segment lost 5 bases and the J segment 2 bases; nucleotides outside the gene matches: 7. CDR3 in amino acids: CASSRQGPITDTQYF. The CDR3 DNA sequence: TGTGCCAGCAGTCGACAGGGACCGATCACAGATACGCAGTATTTT. Filled out from reference TRBV2 and TRBJ2-3, the complete variable domain reads EPEVTQTPSHQVTQMGQEVILRCVPISNHLYFYWYRQILGQKVEFLVSFYNNEISEKSEIFDDQFSVERPDGSNFTLKIRSTKLEDSAMYFCASSRQGPITDTQYFGPGTRLTVL.

In this sample, this clone turned up once. J is TRBJ2-1 and V is TRBV5-1; 10 nucleotides line up with TRBD1. V lost 5 bases to trimming and J lost 14 bases; unmatched junction nucleotides: 7. CDR1 is SGHRS and CDR2 is YFSETQ in the germline V gene. The CDR3 is made up of 12 amino acids. CDR3 bases: TGCGCCAGCAGTTCGGGACAGGGGTGGAAGTTCTTC. This codes for CASSSGQGWKFF.

The rearrangement uses TRBV7-9 and TRBJ2-5, with a weak D call TRBD1 (6 bases). The CDR3 runs to 14 residues. With 5 bases removed from V and 2 bases from J, the gap between germline ends came to 12 bases. Per the germline V gene, CDR1 is SEHNR and CDR2 is FQNEAQ (reference sequence). The CDR3 coding sequence is TGTGCCAGCAGCCTAAGGACAGTTCAAGAGACCCAGTACTTC. Translating it yields CASSLRTVQETQYF.

This chain connects TRBV5-4 to TRBJ1-2, with 8 bases aligning to TRBD1. This CDR3 region has 15 residues. J lost 4 bases, V lost 2 bases, and 7 bases had no gene match. CDR1 and CDR2 (germline): SGHNT, YYREEE (reference sequence). CDR3 loop: CASSLDRQGRYGYTF. DNA for the CDR3: TGTGCCAGCAGCTTAGACCGACAGGGGCGCTATGGCTACACCTTC.

The chain carries TRBV27 and TRBJ1-5; D unclear. This CDR3 region has 13 residues. V gave up 4 bases and J gave up 3 bases, with 7 bases separating them. CDR1 is MNHEY, CDR2 SMNVEV, per germline (reference sequence). As DNA, the CDR3 is TGTGCCAGCAGTTGGTCGAACAATCAGCCCCAGCATTTT. It codes for CASSWSNNQPQHF.

The chain recombines TRBV6-5 with TRBJ2-7, with unresolved D. Per the germline V gene, CDR1 is MNHEY and CDR2 is SVGAGI. V shed 0 bases and J shed 4 bases, with 13 bases lying between them. The CDR3 loop spans 15 amino acids. Here the CDR3 reads CASSYSGLQLYEQYF. For the CDR3, the DNA is TGTGCCAGCAGTTACTCAGGTTTACAGCTGTACGAGCAGTACTTC.

The chain carries TRBV15 and TRBJ2-3; no clear D. V was trimmed by 1 base and J by 4 bases, leaving 15 bases between them. This CDR3 has 16 residues. Germline lookup yields CDR1 LNHNV and CDR2 YYDKDF (reference sequence). CDR3 protein: CATSRVFGPAADTQYF. DNA of the CDR3: TGTGCCACCAGCAGAGTTTTTGGCCCAGCCGCAGATACGCAGTATTTT.

The rearrangement uses TRBV19 and TRBJ2-5; D is ambiguous. V dropped 3 bases and J dropped 0 bases, with 8 bases sitting between them. The CDR3 runs 14 residues. Germline V gene sequence: CDR1 LNHDA, CDR2 SQIVND (reference sequence). The DNA of the CDR3 is TGTGCCAGTAGTATCGGTGAGCACCAAGAGACCCAGTACTTC. Encoded protein: CASSIGEHQETQYF.

The chain employs TRBV2 and TRBJ2-5, with 12 nucleotides matching TRBD2. The CDR3 runs 15 residues. Germline lookup yields CDR1 SNHLY and CDR2 FYNNEI. Losses at the gene ends were 7 bases for V and 3 bases for J; bases not matched to a gene: 6. Here the CDR3 reads CASTSSSGREETQYF. The DNA for the CDR3 is TGTGCCAGCACCTCGTCTAGCGGGAGGGAAGAGACCCAGTACTTC.

The CDR3 sequence: CASSHRHRVGEKLFF. CDR3 nucleotides: TGTGCCAGCAGCCATAGACACCGCGTGGGGGAAAAACTGTTTTTT. The chain recombines TRBV14 with TRBJ1-4; the D is unclear. This CDR3 region has 15 residues. Between the trimmed V and J ends, which lost 3 bases and 8 bases, there was a span of 16 bases. Germline V gene sequence: CDR1 SGHDN, CDR2 FVKESK.

The rearrangement uses TRBV7-9 and TRBJ2-3; TRBD1 or TRBD2 may be the D gene (5 bases each). The CDR3 loop spans 17 amino acids. The ends were cut back, 2 bases at V and 7 bases at J, with 22 bases in the middle. The germline V gene has CDR1 SEHNR and CDR2 FQNEAQ (reference sequence). CDR3 amino acids: CASSLRLPGTASYTQYF. The DNA of the CDR3 is TGTGCCAGCAGCTTACGTCTCCCCGGGACCGCTAGCTATACGCAGTATTTT.